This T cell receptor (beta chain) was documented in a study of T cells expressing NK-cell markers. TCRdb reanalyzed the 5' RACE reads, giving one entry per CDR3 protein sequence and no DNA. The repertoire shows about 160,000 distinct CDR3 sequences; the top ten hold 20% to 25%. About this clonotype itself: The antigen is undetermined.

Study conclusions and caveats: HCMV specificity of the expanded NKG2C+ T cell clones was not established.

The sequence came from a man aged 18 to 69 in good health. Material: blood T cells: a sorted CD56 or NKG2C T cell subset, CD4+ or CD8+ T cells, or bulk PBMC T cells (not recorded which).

The CDR3 region is CASSPGLAGDETQYF. The chain uses TRBV12-3 or TRBV12-4 and TRBJ2-5; TCRdb calls TRBD2, which cannot be checked without DNA. The CDR3 spans 15 residues.